What follows describes a single T cell receptor beta chain. Its antigen is as yet unknown. CD8 cells classed as naive were CD45RO-negative and positively selected for CCR7, excluding terminally differentiated effector memory CD45RA+ cells. This record belongs to a study of shared clonotypes between healthy human individuals. Study-wide background: Each donor's CD8 memory used one plate, CD8 naive two, each CD4 subset three.

Study-wide results and caveats: Clonotype sharing among donors, it was expected, would be affected by sequencing depth.

Generated by immunoSEQ multiplex PCR, the TCRdb table keeps only in-frame clones and is missing some. Of roughly 570,000 clones in the sample, roughly 98% were seen once. The specimen was naive CD8+ T cells sorted from blood. The receptor was isolated from a man between 25 and 39 years old in good health.

CDR3 sequence (DNA): TGTGCCAGCAGCCTAGGGCCATTCGTGACAGATACGCAGTATTTT. It specifies CASSLGPFVTDTQYF. The chain links TRBV14 to TRBJ2-3; D unresolved. This CDR3 region has 15 residues. CDR1 is SGHDN, CDR2 FVKESK, per germline. V was clipped by 4 bases and J by 3 bases, with 14 bases between them.